This T cell receptor beta chain was sequenced in a study of T cell clones after liver transplantation. Study details: HCV positivity affected three of eight recipients; the rest lacked autoimmune or viral indications. Study-wide results and limits: Donor-reactive sequences fell more than third party-reactive ones, suggesting partial deletion.

A remark on this clone: What it recognizes is unknown.

Assay used: immunoSEQ multiplex PCR; TCRdb lists only in-frame clones, some missing. This repertoire shows roughly 97,000 clones, around four fifths found once; its top ten account for 0.99%. CDR3 length: 15 amino acids. Germline lookup yields CDR1 MRHNA and CDR2 SNTAGT. The J segment lost 1 base and the V segment lost 8 bases, leaving 9 bases of the junction unmatched. The chain has TRBV6-4 and TRBJ1-1; 8 nucleotides align to TRBD1. This TCR was sampled from a human donor who received a liver transplant. The specimen comprised CD4+ T cells from blood, sampled before liver transplant. The CDR3 DNA reads TGTGCCAGCCGTCGATCCGGACAGGGGAACACTGAAGCTTTCTTT. It encodes CASRRSGQGNTEAFF.